What follows are 15 T cell receptor beta chains derived from one specimen sequenced in a study of metastatic and nonmetastatic thyroid tumors. Patients were all untreated before their thyroid surgery. With MiXCR, TCRdb reprocessed the PCR reads. The sample gives tens of thousands of clones, roughly 13% of which show up once; around 15% is in the top ten. What was sequenced was blood. The receptors shown here come from a female donor with papillary thyroid cancer or a benign thyroid nodule (not recorded which). Some clones in this sample may be carry-over from other donors' samples.

This clone was observed many times. The rearrangement links TRBV5-1 to TRBJ2-5; weak D call: TRBD1 (5 bases). The germline CDR1 and CDR2 sequences are SGHRS and YFSETQ. Trimming stripped 1 base from V and 2 bases from J, with 9 bases between. The CDR3 is 14 amino acids. The CDR3 region has the DNA TGCGCCAGCAGCTTGTTTCCAGGGCAAGAGACCCAGTACTTC. This gives the protein CASSLFPGQETQYF. The whole variable domain, remainder taken from reference TRBV5-1 and TRBJ2-5, is KAGVTQTPRYLIKTRGQQVTLSCSPISGHRSVSWYQQTPGQGLQFLFEYFSETQRNKGNFPGRFSGRQFSNSRSEMNVSTLELGDSALYLCASSLFPGQETQYFGPGTRLLVL.

The CDR3 bases are TGTGCCTGGAGTGTAGGGAGTGTAAGAAATGAAAAACTGTTTTTT. As protein: CAWSVGSVRNEKLFF. The gene calls are TRBV30 and TRBJ1-4; D gene uncertain. From germline, CDR1 is GTSNPN and CDR2 SVGIG (reference sequence). This CDR3 has 15 residues. Trimming removed 0 bases from V and 5 bases from J, with 13 bases in between.

The sample holds many counts of this clone. The rearrangement links TRBV7-9 to TRBJ1-5; D is unresolved. The CDR3 covers 12 residues. Per the germline V gene, CDR1 is SEHNR and CDR2 is FQNEAQ (reference sequence). V was pared by 3 bases and J by 6 bases, with 6 bases between. Here the CDR3 reads CASSLEVQPQHF. CDR3 sequence (DNA): TGTGCCAGCAGCTTGGAGGTTCAGCCCCAGCATTTT.

This clone was recorded many times. The V and J genes are TRBV20-1 and TRBJ2-7; tentatively, D is TRBD2 (6 bases). This CDR3 is built from 14 residues. CDR1 is DFQATT, CDR2 SNEGSKA, per germline (reference sequence). CDR3 DNA: TGCAGCTTACGGGCGGGGCAGATGACCTACGAGCAGTACTTC. Translated: CSLRAGQMTYEQYF.

In its sample, this clone was seen many times. The CDR3 spells CASSHGQDANEKLFF. In nucleotides, the CDR3 is TGTGCCAGCAGCCACGGACAGGATGCTAATGAAAAACTGTTTTTT. The chain recombines TRBV16 with TRBJ1-4; 7 bases agree with TRBD1. V shed 3 bases and J 3 bases; nucleotides not matched to a gene: 4. This CDR3 is 15 amino acids long. The germline V gene has CDR1 KGHSY and CDR2 FQNENV.

This clone was seen at least ten times. CDR3 region: CASSYSGRADTQYF. In DNA, the CDR3 is TGTGCCAGCAGTTACAGCGGGAGGGCGGATACGCAGTATTTT. The V gene is TRBV7-9, the J gene TRBJ2-3; 10 bases align to TRBD2. After removal of 6 bases from V and 6 bases from J, the junction contained 6 bases not matched to a gene. Germline CDR1 and CDR2: SEHNR and FQNEAQ (reference sequence). The CDR3 loop spans 14 amino acids.

This clone has a count of ten or more. The V gene is TRBV11-3, the J gene TRBJ2-7, with 13 bases matching TRBD2. The CDR3 totals 16 residues. Germline V gene lookup returns CDR1 SGHNT and CDR2 YENEEA. V lost 10 bases to trimming and J lost 0 bases; unmatched junction nucleotides: 9. CDR3 sequence: CATGGTSGNSSYEQYF. The CDR3 region has the DNA TGTGCCACGGGAGGGACTAGCGGGAATAGCTCCTACGAGCAGTACTTC. Full variable domain (missing parts from reference TRBV11-3 and TRBJ2-7): EAGVVQSPRYKIIEKKQPVAFWCNPISGHNTLYWYLQNLGQGPELLIRYENEEAVDDSQLPKDRFSAERLKGVDSTLKIQPAELGDSAVYLCATGGTSGNSSYEQYFGPGTRLTVT.

The V gene is TRBV20-1, the J gene TRBJ2-7; D is ambiguous. Trimming cost V 5 bases and J 0 bases, with 11 bases left between them. The CDR3 extends over 13 amino acids. The germline V gene encodes CDR1 DFQATT and CDR2 SNEGSKA (reference sequence). This CDR3 is CSAAGPSSYEQYF. CDR3 DNA sequence: TGCAGTGCTGCCGGGCCCTCCTCCTACGAGCAGTACTTC.

V is TRBV11-2 and J is TRBJ2-1, with 12 bases fitting TRBD2. Germline V lookup: CDR1 SGHAT, CDR2 FQNNGV. The CDR3 extends over 15 amino acids. V was clipped by 5 bases and J by 5 bases; unmatched bases: 4. CDR3 sequence reads: CASSPRTSGDNEQFF. As DNA, the CDR3 is TGTGCCAGCAGCCCTAGGACTAGCGGGGACAATGAGCAGTTCTTC. Full variable domain (missing parts from reference TRBV11-2 and TRBJ2-1): EAGVAQSPRYKIIEKRQSVAFWCNPISGHATLYWYQQILGQGPKLLIQFQNNGVVDDSQLPKDRFSAERLKGVDSTLKIQPAKLEDSAVYLCASSPRTSGDNEQFFGPGTRLTVL.

This chain links TRBV15 with TRBJ2-5, with D unclear. This CDR3 contains 14 residues. The V gene lost 1 base and the J gene lost 2 bases, with 8 bases spanning the gap. Germline V CDR1 and CDR2: LNHNV, YYDKDF (reference sequence). The CDR3 sequence: CATSRVGRQETQYF. The CDR3 DNA sequence: TGTGCCACCAGCAGAGTGGGCAGACAAGAGACCCAGTACTTC.

There are many counts of this clone. The chain has TRBV20-1 and TRBJ2-5; D remains unclear. The CDR3 contains 12 residues. Per the germline V gene, CDR1 is DFQATT and CDR2 is SNEGSKA (reference sequence). V lost 1 base and J lost 4, with 7 bases in between. Written as DNA, the CDR3 is TGCAGTGCTAGAGGAAACCGAGAGACCCAGTACTTC. Translated, it gives CSARGNRETQYF.

This clone occurred a few times. The chain employs TRBV20-1 and TRBJ1-6; TRBD1 is a possible D gene (5 bases). V was trimmed by 6 bases and J by 7 bases, leaving 16 bases between them. CDR1 and CDR2 (germline): DFQATT, SNEGSKA (reference sequence). This CDR3 contains 14 residues. CDR3 protein: CSASGGRVNSPLHF. The CDR3 bases are TGCAGTGCGAGTGGGGGGAGGGTAAATTCACCCCTCCACTTT.

This clone was recorded many times. The chain links TRBV2 to TRBJ1-5, with TRBD1 matching 7 bases. V was pared by 6 bases and J by 7 bases, with 6 bases of the junction left unmatched. Germline CDR1 is SNHLY and CDR2 is FYNNEI. CDR3 length equals 13 residues. In nucleotides, the CDR3 is TGTGCCAGCAGGCCAGGGGGGGGGCAGCCCCAGCATTTT. It translates to CASRPGGGQPQHF.

This clone was counted many times. This chain joins TRBV6-5 and TRBJ2-1; D is unclear. V was clipped by 0 bases and J by 6 bases, with 6 bases between them. Germline loops: CDR1 MNHEY, CDR2 SVGAGI. This CDR3 spans 13 amino acids. The CDR3 protein is CASSYSLGNEQFF. In nucleotides, the CDR3 is TGTGCCAGCAGTTACTCGCTTGGCAATGAGCAGTTCTTC.

This clone was recorded many times. The chain carries TRBV28 and TRBJ2-7, with D possibly matching TRBD2 (7 bases). The ends were cut back, 7 bases at V and 7 bases at J, with 26 bases in the middle. CDR3 size: 16 residues. Germline V CDR1 and CDR2: MDHEN, SYDVKM. The CDR3 loop is CASTSPLGGGPGEQYF. CDR3 DNA: TGTGCCAGCACCTCCCCCTTAGGGGGAGGGCCGGGAGAGCAGTACTTC.